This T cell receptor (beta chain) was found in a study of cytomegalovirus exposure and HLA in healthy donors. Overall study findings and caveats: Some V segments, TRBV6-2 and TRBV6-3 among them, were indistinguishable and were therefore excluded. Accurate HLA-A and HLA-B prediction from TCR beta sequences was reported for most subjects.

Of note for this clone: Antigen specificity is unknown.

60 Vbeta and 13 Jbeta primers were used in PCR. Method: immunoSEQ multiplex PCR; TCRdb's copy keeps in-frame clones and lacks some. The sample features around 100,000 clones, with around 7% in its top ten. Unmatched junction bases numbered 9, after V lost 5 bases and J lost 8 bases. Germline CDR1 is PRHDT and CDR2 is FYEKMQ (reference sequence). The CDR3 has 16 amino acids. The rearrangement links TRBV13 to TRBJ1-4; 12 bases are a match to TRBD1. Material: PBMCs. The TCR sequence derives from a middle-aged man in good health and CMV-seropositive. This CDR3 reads CASSIRDRGPGEKLFF. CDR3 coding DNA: TGTGCCAGCAGCATCCGGGACAGGGGGCCTGGGGAAAAACTGTTTTTT.